This entry lists 2 T cell receptor beta chains sequenced from one sample in a study of blood T cell repertoires in COVID-19. The method was immunoSEQ multiplex PCR; TCRdb's version includes in-frame clones alone and lacks a portion of them. The sample lists a few hundred thousand clones, roughly 89% occurring once. Sequenced input: PBMCs or T cells enriched from blood (not recorded which). These receptors were collected from a woman in her forties who had recovered from COVID-19.

This chain connects TRBV12-3 or TRBV12-4 to TRBJ1-2; 7 bases map to TRBD1. The CDR3 length is 13 residues. The V gene end was trimmed by 6 bases and the J gene end by 4 bases; junction bases not matched to a gene: 5. The CDR3 sequence: CASRRDRAYGYTF. In nucleotides, the CDR3 is TGTGCCAGCAGGCGTGACAGGGCCTATGGCTACACCTTC.

J is TRBJ1-5 and V is TRBV7-8; 7 nucleotides match TRBD1. In germline, CDR1 is SGHVS, CDR2 FQNEAQ. The CDR3 is 14 residues long. V dropped 5 bases and J dropped 6; count of bases not matched to a gene: 7. The chain's CDR3 is CASSQGGASQPQHF. The CDR3 region has the DNA TGTGCCAGCAGCCAGGGGGGGGCCAGTCAGCCCCAGCATTTT.